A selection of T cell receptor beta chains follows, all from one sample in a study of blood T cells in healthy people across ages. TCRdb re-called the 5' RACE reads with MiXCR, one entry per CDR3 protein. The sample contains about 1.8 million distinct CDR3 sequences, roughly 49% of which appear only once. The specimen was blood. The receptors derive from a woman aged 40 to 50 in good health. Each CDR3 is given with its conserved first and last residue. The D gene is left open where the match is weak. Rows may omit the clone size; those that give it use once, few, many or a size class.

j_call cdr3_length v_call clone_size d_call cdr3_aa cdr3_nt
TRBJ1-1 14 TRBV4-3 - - CASSQVRGAAEAFF TGCGCCAGCAGCCAGGTTCGGGGAGCGGCCGAAGCTTTCTTT
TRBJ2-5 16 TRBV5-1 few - CASSLDGGRTQETQYF TGCGCCAGCAGCTTGGATGGAGGGAGAACCCAAGAGACCCAGTACTTC
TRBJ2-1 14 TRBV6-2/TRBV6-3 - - CASGAGDSVNEQFF TGTGCCAGTGGTGCGGGGGACAGTGTCAATGAGCAGTTCTTC
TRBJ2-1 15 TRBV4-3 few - CASSQESRRVEEQFF TGCGCCAGCAGCCAAGAGTCCCGTCGGGTGGAAGAGCAGTTCTTC
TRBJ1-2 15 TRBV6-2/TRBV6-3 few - CASSIDRSLRGGYTF TGTGCCAGCAGTATTGACAGGAGCCTCCGGGGTGGCTACACCTTC
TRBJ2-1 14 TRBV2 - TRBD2 CASTVSGGRNEQFF TGTGCCAGCACCGTGAGCGGGGGACGCAATGAGCAGTTCTTC
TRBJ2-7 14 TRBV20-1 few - CSARDPRQSYEQYF TGCAGTGCTAGAGATCCCCGACAGTCCTACGAGCAGTACTTC
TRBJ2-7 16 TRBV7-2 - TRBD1 CASSQGQGGRAYEQYF TGTGCCAGCAGCCAAGGACAGGGCGGTCGGGCCTACGAGCAGTACTTC
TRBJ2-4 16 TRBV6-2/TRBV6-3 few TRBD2 CASRKPLAGVKNIQYF TGTGCCAGCAGAAAACCTTTAGCGGGTGTAAAAAACATTCAGTACTTC
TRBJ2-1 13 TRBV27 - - CASTYGGLHEQFF TGTGCCAGCACTTACGGGGGGCTGCATGAGCAGTTCTTC
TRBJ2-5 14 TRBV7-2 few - CASSLMRSQETQYF TGTGCCAGCAGCTTAATGCGGTCCCAAGAGACCCAGTACTTC
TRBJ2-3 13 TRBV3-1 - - CASSQPKLDTQYF TGTGCCAGCAGCCAACCCAAATTGGATACGCAGTATTTT
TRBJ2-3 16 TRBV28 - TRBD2 CASPPLVGGETDTQYF TGTGCCAGCCCCCCCCTCGTCGGGGGGGAGACAGATACGCAGTATTTT
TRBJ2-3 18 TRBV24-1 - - CATSDPIQGGDFTDTQYF TGTGCCACCAGTGACCCAATACAGGGAGGGGATTTTACAGATACGCAGTATTTT
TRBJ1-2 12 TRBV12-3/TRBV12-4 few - CASSPSRGGYTF TGTGCCAGCAGTCCCTCGCGGGGTGGCTACACCTTC
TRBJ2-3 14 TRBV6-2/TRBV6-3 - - CATSPGLGGGTQYF TGTGCCACATCCCCCGGACTCGGAGGAGGTACGCAGTATTTT
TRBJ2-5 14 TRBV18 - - CASSPSWAGETQYF TGTGCCAGCTCACCATCTTGGGCAGGAGAGACCCAGTACTTC
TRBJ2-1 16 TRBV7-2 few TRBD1 CASSSPQDRGYNEQFF TGTGCCAGCAGCTCTCCCCAGGACAGGGGATACAATGAGCAGTTCTTC
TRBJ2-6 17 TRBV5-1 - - CASSVTNRISGANVLTF TGCGCCAGCAGTGTTACGAACAGGATCTCTGGTGCCAACGTCCTGACCTTC
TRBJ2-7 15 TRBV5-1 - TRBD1 CASSPGQGFRNEQYF TGCGCCAGCAGCCCCGGACAGGGTTTTCGCAACGAGCAGTACTTC
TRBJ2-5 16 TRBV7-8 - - CASRTPGQASGGTQYF TGTGCCAGCAGAACTCCGGGACAGGCTTCGGGGGGGACCCAGTACTTC
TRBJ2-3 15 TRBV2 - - CASSETGRHTDTQYF TGTGCCAGCAGTGAAACCGGGAGACACACAGATACGCAGTATTTT
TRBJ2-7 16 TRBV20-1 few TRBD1 CSARDLQGQGSYEQYF TGCAGTGCTAGAGATCTTCAAGGACAGGGGAGCTACGAGCAGTACTTC
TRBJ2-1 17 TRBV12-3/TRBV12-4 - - CASSNRVAGRGYNEQFF TGTGCCAGCAGCAACCGGGTAGCTGGCAGAGGCTACAATGAGCAGTTCTTC
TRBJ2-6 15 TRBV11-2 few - CASSLDSGGNNVLTF TGTGCCAGCAGCTTGGACTCTGGGGGAAACAACGTCCTGACTTTC
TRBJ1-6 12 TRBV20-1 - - CSARQLFSPLHF TGCAGTGCTAGACAGCTTTTTTCACCCCTCCACTTT
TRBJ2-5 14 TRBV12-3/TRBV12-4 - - CASSPRNRQETQYF TGTGCCAGCAGCCCCCGCAACAGACAAGAGACCCAGTACTTC
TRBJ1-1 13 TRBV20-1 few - CSALWEVGSEAFF TGCAGTGCCCTCTGGGAGGTAGGATCTGAAGCTTTCTTT
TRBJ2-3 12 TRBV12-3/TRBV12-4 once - CASRLRAGTQYF TGTGCCAGCAGATTAAGGGCGGGTACGCAGTATTTT
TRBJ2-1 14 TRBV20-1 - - CSARLPTSYNEQFF TGCAGTGCTAGGCTCCCTACTAGTTACAATGAGCAGTTCTTC
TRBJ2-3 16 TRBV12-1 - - CASSFVGGDRTDTQYF TGTGCCAGCAGCTTTGTTGGCGGGGACCGCACAGATACGCAGTATTTT
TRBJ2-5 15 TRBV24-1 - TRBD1 CAASRGQGAFETQYF TGTGCCGCGTCGCGGGGACAGGGGGCTTTCGAGACCCAGTACTTC
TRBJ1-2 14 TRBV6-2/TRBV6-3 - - CASRRDGRNNGYTF TGTGCCAGCAGGCGGGACGGGCGGAATAATGGCTACACCTTC
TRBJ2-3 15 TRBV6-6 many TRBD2 CASSYGGGGTDTQYF TGTGCCAGCAGTTATGGCGGGGGAGGCACAGATACGCAGTATTTT
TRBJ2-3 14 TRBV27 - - CASSLLDQKDTQYF TGTGCCAGCAGTTTATTGGACCAGAAAGATACGCAGTATTTT
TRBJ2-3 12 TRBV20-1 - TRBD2 CRTGGPGDTQYF TGCAGAACGGGGGGTCCAGGAGATACGCAGTATTTT
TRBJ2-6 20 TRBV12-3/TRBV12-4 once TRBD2 CASSYGLGLAGGSGANVLTF TGTGCCAGCAGTTATGGGCTCGGACTAGCGGGGGGGTCTGGGGCCAACGTCCTGACTTTC
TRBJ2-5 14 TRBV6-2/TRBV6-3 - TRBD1 CASKMDRVSETQYF TGTGCCAGCAAAATGGACAGGGTTTCGGAGACCCAGTACTTC
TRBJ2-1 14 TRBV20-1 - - CSAKLRGVNNEQFF TGCAGTGCAAAGCTCAGGGGGGTAAACAATGAGCAGTTCTTC
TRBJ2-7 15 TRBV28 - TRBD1 CASRPAGTGMYEQYF TGTGCCAGCAGGCCAGCCGGGACAGGGATGTACGAGCAGTACTTC
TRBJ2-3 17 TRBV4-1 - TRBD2 CASSPRVRGLDRDTQYF TGCGCCAGCAGCCCCCGTGTGCGGGGGTTAGACCGGGATACGCAGTATTTT